Listed below are T cell receptor beta chains from one sample, sequenced in a study of blood T cell repertoires in COVID-19. Produced via immunoSEQ multiplex PCR; TCRdb's table is partial and in-frame only. Of about 150,000 clones listed, 80% to 90% are singletons. Sequencing input: peripheral blood. The receptor source for this set is an older woman with acute or convalescent COVID-19. Each CDR3 is given with its conserved first and last residue. D genes are given only for firm matches. Clone size, where shown, is once, few, many, or a class for clones that have expanded.

>TRBV6-1|once|TRBJ2-1|.
TGTGCCAGCAGTGAATTGAGTGAGCAGTTCTTC
CASSELSEQFF
>TRBV9|.|TRBJ2-1|TRBD1
TGTGCCAGCACCGAAGGACAGGGGACCTACAATGAGCAGTTCTTC
CASTEGQGTYNEQFF
>TRBV19|.|TRBJ1-1|.
TGTGCCAGTAGTTTATCGGGGGGGAACACTGAAGCTTTCTTT
CASSLSGGNTEAFF
>TRBV27|.|TRBJ2-2|.
TGTGCCAGCAGTTTATCTTTTCGGGGAGCCGGGGAGCTGTTTTTT
CASSLSFRGAGELFF
>TRBV3-1/TRBV3-2|.|TRBJ1-2|.
TGTGCCAGCAGCGGAGATAACTATGGCTACACCTTC
CASSGDNYGYTF
>TRBV30|.|TRBJ2-5|.
TGTGCCTGGAGATTGCAGGGGATAAGAGAGACCCAGTACTTC
CAWRLQGIRETQYF
>TRBV6-1|.|TRBJ1-5|.
TGTGCCAGCAGTGATACGAGGAATCAGCCCCAGCATTTT
CASSDTRNQPQHF
>TRBV7-9|.|TRBJ1-1|TRBD1
TGTGCCAGCAGCCCCGGACAGGGGTCGTTCACTGAAGCTTTCTTT
CASSPGQGSFTEAFF
>TRBV27|.|TRBJ2-2|TRBD2
TGTGCCAGCAGAGTAGCGGGAGTAGGTTTGTTGGGAGGCACCGGGGAGCTGTTTTTT
CASRVAGVGLLGGTGELFF
>TRBV6-5|.|TRBJ2-2|.
TGTGCCAGCAGTTATTTATCCGGGGAGCTGTTTTTT
CASSYLSGELFF
>TRBV5-1|few|TRBJ1-6|.
TGCGCCAGCAGCACATCCGAAGGCGGGGTGCCCCTCCACTTT
CASSTSEGGVPLHF
>TRBV4-3|.|TRBJ2-1|TRBD2
TGCGCCAGCAGCCAAGATTTTTCCAGCGGGAGTGATGAGCAGTTCTTC
CASSQDFSSGSDEQFF
>TRBV4-3|few|TRBJ2-2|TRBD2
TGCGCCAGCAGCCAGAAGATTGGACTAGCGGGGAACACCGGGGAGCTGTTTTTT
CASSQKIGLAGNTGELFF
>TRBV11-2|few|TRBJ2-7|TRBD1
TGTGCCAGCAGCCTTTACAGGGGAACCTACGAGCAGTACTTC
CASSLYRGTYEQYF
>TRBV5-8|.|TRBJ2-1|TRBD1
TGTGCCAGCAGTTCCGGGACAGGGGTTAGGAATGAGCAGTTCTTC
CASSSGTGVRNEQFF
>TRBV7-9|once|TRBJ1-2|.
TGTGCCAGCAGCTTATCCAGGCAGGGTAACTATGGCTACACCTTC
CASSLSRQGNYGYTF
>TRBV6-6|.|TRBJ2-7|TRBD1
TGTGCCAGCAGCGGAGACAGGGGGGCGGGAGAGCAGTACTTC
CASSGDRGAGEQYF
>TRBV27|.|TRBJ1-2|TRBD1
TGTGCCAGCAGTTTAAGCGGCAGGGGGCGGGGTAACTATGGCTACACCTTC
CASSLSGRGRGNYGYTF
>TRBV29-1|.|TRBJ1-1|.
TGCAGCGTTGAAGGCAAGGGAGGAGTGATCACTGAAGCTTTCTTT
CSVEGKGGVITEAFF
>TRBV7-9|.|TRBJ2-2|.
TGTGCCAGCAGCCCCCCGTCTTTGAACACCGGGGAGCTGTTTTTT
CASSPPSLNTGELFF
>TRBV9|.|TRBJ1-1|.
TGTGCCAGCAGCCCCGATCTTCAGGGGAACACTGAAGCTTTCTTT
CASSPDLQGNTEAFF
>TRBV4-2|few|TRBJ1-2|.
TGTGCCAGCAGCCAAGACCGTCCGCGTGTGTTGAACTATGGCTACACCTTC
CASSQDRPRVLNYGYTF
>TRBV11-2|few|TRBJ1-3|.
TGTGCCAGCAGCACTCAAACTGGAGACACCATATATTTT
CASSTQTGDTIYF
>TRBV19|.|TRBJ1-3|.
TGTGCCAGTAGGCGGGTGGCGTCTGACGGAAACACCATATATTTT
CASRRVASDGNTIYF